A selection of T cell receptor beta chains follows, all from one sample in a study of T cells in Graves' hyperthyroidism and ophthalmopathy. Each CDR3 protein gets one entry after TCRdb re-called the multiplex PCR reads with MiXCR. This table has approximately 330,000 distinct CDR3 sequences, roughly 21% appearing once. The source material was blood. The source is a woman between 45 and 65 years old with Graves' hyperthyroidism. The conserved cysteine and the conserved F or W are not part of the CDR3 here. D genes are given only for firm matches.

V gene: TRBV7-3
D gene: TRBD1
CDR3 protein: ASSLVGTGENTGELF

V gene: TRBV29-1
D gene: TRBD2
CDR3 protein: SVLHLAGMGNEQF

V gene: TRBV27
D gene: TRBD1
CDR3 protein: ASSTLRTGGNEQF

V gene: TRBV10-3
D gene: -
CDR3 protein: AIRDITNPYEQY

V gene: TRBV2
D gene: TRBD1
CDR3 protein: ASSLPSGGTYEQY

V gene: TRBV3-1
D gene: -
CDR3 protein: ASSLGTGSNQPQH

V gene: TRBV5-1
D gene: -
CDR3 protein: ASSLEGRSEKLF

V gene: TRBV3-1
D gene: -
CDR3 protein: ASSQVGPREQY

V gene: TRBV18
D gene: -
CDR3 protein: ASSPNRGTHNQPQH

V gene: TRBV28
D gene: -
CDR3 protein: ASSLWHRNNEQF

V gene: TRBV10-3
D gene: TRBD1
CDR3 protein: AISRDSTGNQPQH

V gene: TRBV5-1
D gene: -
CDR3 protein: ASNSGRPNEKLF

V gene: TRBV29-1
D gene: TRBD1
CDR3 protein: SVEYATGVPGANVLT

V gene: TRBV11-2
D gene: TRBD2
CDR3 protein: ASSQGGRGGRETQY

V gene: TRBV18
D gene: TRBD1
CDR3 protein: ASSPLDRGPEAF

V gene: TRBV5-1
D gene: -
CDR3 protein: ASSLEGYGGDTQY

V gene: TRBV29-1
D gene: TRBD1
CDR3 protein: SANPDRALNTEAF

V gene: TRBV5-1
D gene: -
CDR3 protein: ASSLDQVGGEQY

V gene: TRBV20-1
D gene: -
CDR3 protein: SATVRSGLRGTQY

V gene: TRBV30
D gene: -
CDR3 protein: AWSTGPRWTGELF

V gene: TRBV5-6
D gene: -
CDR3 protein: ASSLNRRFSNQPQH

V gene: TRBV9
D gene: TRBD2
CDR3 protein: ASSGTSGKSSYNEQF

V gene: TRBV15
D gene: -
CDR3 protein: ATSQYRDSGNIQY

V gene: TRBV5-6
D gene: -
CDR3 protein: ASSSDSGYGYT

V gene: TRBV19
D gene: TRBD1
CDR3 protein: ASSPGGELNEQF

V gene: TRBV5-1
D gene: -
CDR3 protein: ASSLGLLQGYT

V gene: TRBV5-5
D gene: -
CDR3 protein: ASSLYGLVSYEQY

V gene: TRBV6-6
D gene: TRBD2
CDR3 protein: ASSYGGADTQY

V gene: TRBV6-5
D gene: -
CDR3 protein: ASSYSKSSYEQY

V gene: TRBV5-8
D gene: TRBD1
CDR3 protein: ASSLAGTGAHYEQY

V gene: TRBV7-8
D gene: TRBD2
CDR3 protein: ASSARGLAYEQY

V gene: TRBV19
D gene: TRBD2
CDR3 protein: ASSPRLAGTSYNEQF

V gene: TRBV2
D gene: -
CDR3 protein: ASIPDSTGNYGYT

V gene: TRBV5-1
D gene: -
CDR3 protein: ASTRLDTYNEQF

V gene: TRBV7-9
D gene: -
CDR3 protein: ASSPGLTEQY

V gene: TRBV2
D gene: -
CDR3 protein: ASSEGRGPANEQF

V gene: TRBV29-1
D gene: TRBD2
CDR3 protein: SVISGVSSYEQY

V gene: TRBV6-1
D gene: TRBD1
CDR3 protein: ASSEAHRGATNEKLF